This TCR beta chain derives from a study of cytomegalovirus exposure and HLA in healthy donors. About the study: The same platform as the approximately 730 first-cohort repertoires was used for the 100 to 150 validation repertoires, a later analysis reported. Study-level points and caveats: The study recorded some 160 TCR beta chains that were cytomegalovirus-associated.

The protocol was immunoSEQ multiplex PCR, while the TCRdb copy is restricted to in-frame clones and leaves out a portion. The table shows 250,000 to 350,000 clones, with approximately 86% occurring only once. This clone was seen a handful of times. Its antigen is unknown. Germline CDR1 is SGHRS and CDR2 is YFSETQ. This CDR3 contains 15 residues. V was pared by 0 bases and J by 1 base, with 2 bases of the junction left unmatched. This chain connects TRBV5-1 to TRBJ1-1, with TRBD1 matching over 8 bases. What was sequenced was PBMCs. This receptor was taken from a woman aged 25 to 45 in good health and CMV-seropositive. The CDR3 DNA follows: TGCGCCAGCAGCTTGGACGGACAGGGGAACACTGAAGCTTTCTTT. Protein: CASSLDGQGNTEAFF.